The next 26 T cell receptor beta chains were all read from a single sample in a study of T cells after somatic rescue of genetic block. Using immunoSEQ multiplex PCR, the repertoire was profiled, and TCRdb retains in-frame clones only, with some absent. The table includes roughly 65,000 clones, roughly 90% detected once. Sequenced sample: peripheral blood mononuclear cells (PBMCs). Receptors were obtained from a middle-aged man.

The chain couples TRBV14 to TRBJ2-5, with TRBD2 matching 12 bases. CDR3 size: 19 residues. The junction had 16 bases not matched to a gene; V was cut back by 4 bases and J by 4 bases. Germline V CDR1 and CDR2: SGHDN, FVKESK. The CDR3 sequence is CASSPPLGLAGGVRETQYF. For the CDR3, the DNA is TGTGCCAGCAGCCCTCCCCTCGGGCTAGCGGGAGGGGTGAGAGAGACCCAGTACTTC.

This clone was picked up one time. The CDR3 nucleotides are TGCAGTGCTTCCCCCCGCGTTGAGCAGTACTTC. Its protein is CSASPRVEQYF. This chain uses TRBV20-1 with TRBJ2-5; D remains ambiguous. V dropped 5 bases and J dropped 11 bases, with 15 bases sitting between them. Germline assignment: CDR1 DFQATT and CDR2 SNEGSKA (reference sequence). The length of the CDR3 is 11 residues.

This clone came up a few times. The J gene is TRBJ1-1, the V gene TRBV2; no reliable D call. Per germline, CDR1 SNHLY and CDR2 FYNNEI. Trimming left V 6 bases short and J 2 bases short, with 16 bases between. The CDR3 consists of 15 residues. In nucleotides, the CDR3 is TGTGCCAGCAGCTCCCAGAGGCGGGGAAACACTGAAGCTTTCTTT. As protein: CASSSQRRGNTEAFF.

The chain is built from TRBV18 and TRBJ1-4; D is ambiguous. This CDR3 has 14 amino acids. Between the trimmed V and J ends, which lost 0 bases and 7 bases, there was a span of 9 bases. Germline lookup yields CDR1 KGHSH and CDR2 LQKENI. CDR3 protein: CASSPPSQREKLFF. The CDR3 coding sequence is TGTGCCAGCTCACCACCTAGCCAACGTGAAAAACTGTTTTTT.

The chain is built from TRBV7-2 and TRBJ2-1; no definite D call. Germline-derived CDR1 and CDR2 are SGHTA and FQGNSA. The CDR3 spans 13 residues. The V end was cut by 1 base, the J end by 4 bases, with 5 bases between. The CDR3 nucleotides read TGTGCCAGCAGCTTAGGGCCTTACAATGAGCAGTTCTTC. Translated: CASSLGPYNEQFF.

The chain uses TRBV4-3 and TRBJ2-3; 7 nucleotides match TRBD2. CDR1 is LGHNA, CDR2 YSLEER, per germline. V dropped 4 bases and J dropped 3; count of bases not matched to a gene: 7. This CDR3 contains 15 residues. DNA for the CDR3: TGCGCCAGCAGCCGTACTAGCGATGGGACAGATACGCAGTATTTT. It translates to CASSRTSDGTDTQYF.

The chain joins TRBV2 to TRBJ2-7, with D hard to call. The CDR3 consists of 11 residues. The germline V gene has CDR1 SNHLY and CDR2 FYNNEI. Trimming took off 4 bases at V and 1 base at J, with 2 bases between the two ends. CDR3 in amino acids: CASSASYEQYF. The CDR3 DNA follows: TGTGCCAGCAGTGCGTCCTACGAGCAGTACTTC.

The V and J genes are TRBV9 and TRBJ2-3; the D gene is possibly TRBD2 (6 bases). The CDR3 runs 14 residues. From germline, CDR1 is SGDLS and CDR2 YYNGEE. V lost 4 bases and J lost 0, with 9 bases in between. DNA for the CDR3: TGTGCCAGCAGCTTGGGGACTAGCACAGATACGCAGTATTTT. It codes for CASSLGTSTDTQYF.

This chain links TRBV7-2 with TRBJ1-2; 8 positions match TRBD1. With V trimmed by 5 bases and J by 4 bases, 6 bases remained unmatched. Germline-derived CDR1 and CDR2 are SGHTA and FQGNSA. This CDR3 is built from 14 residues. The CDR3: CASSTGDRTYGYTF. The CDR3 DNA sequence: TGTGCCAGCAGCACGGGGGACAGGACCTATGGCTACACCTTC.

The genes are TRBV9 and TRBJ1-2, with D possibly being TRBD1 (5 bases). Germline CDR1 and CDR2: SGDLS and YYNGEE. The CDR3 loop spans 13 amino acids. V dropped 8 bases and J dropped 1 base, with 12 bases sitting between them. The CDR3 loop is CASGAGLNYGYTF. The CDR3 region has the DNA TGTGCCAGTGGGGCAGGACTTAACTATGGCTACACCTTC.

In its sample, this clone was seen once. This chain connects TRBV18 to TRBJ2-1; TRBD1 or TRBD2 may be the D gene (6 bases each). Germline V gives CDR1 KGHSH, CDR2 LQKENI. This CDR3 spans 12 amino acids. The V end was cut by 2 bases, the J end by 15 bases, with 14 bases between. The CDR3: CASSPARGGGFF. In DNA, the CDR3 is TGTGCCAGCTCACCAGCTAGAGGAGGGGGGTTCTTC.

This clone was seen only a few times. The CDR3 here is CAISGARESYEQYF. The CDR3 DNA reads TGTGCCATCAGTGGGGCTAGGGAATCCTACGAGCAGTACTTC. The chain links TRBV10-3 to TRBJ2-7; D not resolved. The V end lost 4 bases, the J end lost 1 base, and 11 bases lay between the germline ends. CDR3 size: 14 residues. The germline CDR1 and CDR2 sequences are ENHRY and SYGVKD.

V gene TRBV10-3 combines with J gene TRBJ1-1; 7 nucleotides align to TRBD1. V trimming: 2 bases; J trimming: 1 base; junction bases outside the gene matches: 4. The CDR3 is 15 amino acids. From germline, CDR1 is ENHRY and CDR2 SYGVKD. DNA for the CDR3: TGTGCCATCAGTGAGAAGGGGGCTCCGAACACTGAAGCTTTCTTT. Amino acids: CAISEKGAPNTEAFF.

CDR3 bases: TGTGCCTGGAGTTCGGGACTAGCGGGGGGTTACAATGAGCAGTTCTTC. Encoded protein: CAWSSGLAGGYNEQFF. The chain links TRBV30 to TRBJ2-1; 15 nucleotides align to TRBD2. The trim removed 2 bases at V and 4 bases at J, leaving 3 bases unmatched. The CDR3 is 16 amino acids. The germline V gene has CDR1 GTSNPN and CDR2 SVGIG (reference sequence).

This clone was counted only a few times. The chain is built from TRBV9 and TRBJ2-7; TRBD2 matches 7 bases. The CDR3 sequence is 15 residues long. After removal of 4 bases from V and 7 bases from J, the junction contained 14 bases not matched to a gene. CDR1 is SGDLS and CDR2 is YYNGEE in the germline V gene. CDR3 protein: CASSINRQPGGEQYF. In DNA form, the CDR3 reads TGTGCCAGCAGCATAAACCGGCAGCCGGGGGGTGAGCAGTACTTC.

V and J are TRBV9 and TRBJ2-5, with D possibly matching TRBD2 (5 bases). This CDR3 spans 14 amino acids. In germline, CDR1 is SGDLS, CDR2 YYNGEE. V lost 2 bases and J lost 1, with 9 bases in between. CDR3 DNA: TGTGCCAGCAGCGTTTCCGGACTCCAAGAGACCCAGTACTTC. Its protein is CASSVSGLQETQYF.

This chain's CDR3 is CAISESDYEQYF. CDR3 DNA sequence: TGTGCCATCAGTGAGTCGGATTACGAGCAGTACTTC. The chain recombines TRBV10-3 with TRBJ2-5; D is undetermined. The end of the DNA is better explained by TRBJ2-7, so the J call may be wrong. CDR1 and CDR2 (germline): ENHRY, SYGVKD. The CDR3 totals 12 residues.

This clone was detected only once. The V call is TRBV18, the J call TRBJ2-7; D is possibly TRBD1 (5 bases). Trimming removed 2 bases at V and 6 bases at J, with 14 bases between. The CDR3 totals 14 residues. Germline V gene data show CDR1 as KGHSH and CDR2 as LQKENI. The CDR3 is CASSPNPGRGEQYF. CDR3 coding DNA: TGTGCCAGCTCACCAAATCCAGGGCGAGGCGAGCAGTACTTC. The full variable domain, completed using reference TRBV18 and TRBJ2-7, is NAGVMQNPRHLVRRRGQEARLRCSPMKGHSHVYWYRQLPEEGLKFMVYLQKENIIDESGMPKERFSAEFPKEGPSILRIQQVVRGDSAAYFCASSPNPGRGEQYFGPGTRLTVT.

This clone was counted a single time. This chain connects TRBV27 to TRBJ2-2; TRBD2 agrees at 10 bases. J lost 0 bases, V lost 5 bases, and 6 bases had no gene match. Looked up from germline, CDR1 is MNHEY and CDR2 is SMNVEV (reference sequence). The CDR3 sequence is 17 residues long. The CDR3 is CASSNIAGGPNTGELFF. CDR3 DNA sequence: TGTGCCAGCAGTAATATAGCGGGAGGCCCGAACACCGGGGAGCTGTTTTTT.

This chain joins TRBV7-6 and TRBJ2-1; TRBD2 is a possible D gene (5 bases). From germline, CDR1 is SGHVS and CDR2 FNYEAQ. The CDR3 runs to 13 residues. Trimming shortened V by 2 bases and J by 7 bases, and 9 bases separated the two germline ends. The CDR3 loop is CASSLRTRNEQFF. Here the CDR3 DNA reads TGTGCCAGCAGCTTACGGACTCGGAATGAGCAGTTCTTC.

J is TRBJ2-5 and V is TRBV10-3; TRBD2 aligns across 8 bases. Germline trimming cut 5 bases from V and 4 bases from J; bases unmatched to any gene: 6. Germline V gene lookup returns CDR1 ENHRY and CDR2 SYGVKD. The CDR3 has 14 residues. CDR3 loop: CAISIAAGVETQYF. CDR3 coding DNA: TGTGCCATCAGTATTGCAGCGGGAGTAGAGACCCAGTACTTC.

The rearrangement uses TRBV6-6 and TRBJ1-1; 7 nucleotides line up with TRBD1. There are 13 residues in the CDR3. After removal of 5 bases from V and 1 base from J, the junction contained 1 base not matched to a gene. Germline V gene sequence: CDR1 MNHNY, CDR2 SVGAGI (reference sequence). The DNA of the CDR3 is TGTGCCAGCAGTCGGACAGGGAACACTGAAGCTTTCTTT. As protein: CASSRTGNTEAFF.

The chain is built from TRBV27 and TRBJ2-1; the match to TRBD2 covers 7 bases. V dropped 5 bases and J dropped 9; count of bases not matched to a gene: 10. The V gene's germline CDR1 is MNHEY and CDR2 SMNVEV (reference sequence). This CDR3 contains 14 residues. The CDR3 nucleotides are TGTGCCAGCAGTGAACGACTAGCTTTCGGTGAGCAGTTCTTC. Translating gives CASSERLAFGEQFF.

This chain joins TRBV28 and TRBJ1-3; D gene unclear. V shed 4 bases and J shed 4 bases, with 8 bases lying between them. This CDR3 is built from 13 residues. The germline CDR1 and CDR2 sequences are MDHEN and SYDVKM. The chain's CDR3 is CASSSNRGNTIYF. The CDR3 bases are TGTGCCAGCAGTTCTAACAGAGGAAACACCATATATTTT.

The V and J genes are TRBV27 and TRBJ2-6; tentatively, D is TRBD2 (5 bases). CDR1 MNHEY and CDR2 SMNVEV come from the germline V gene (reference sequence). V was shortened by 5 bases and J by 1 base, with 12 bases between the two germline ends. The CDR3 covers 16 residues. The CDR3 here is CASSNRAGSGANVLTF. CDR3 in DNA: TGTGCCAGCAGTAACCGGGCGGGTTCTGGGGCCAACGTCCTGACTTTC.

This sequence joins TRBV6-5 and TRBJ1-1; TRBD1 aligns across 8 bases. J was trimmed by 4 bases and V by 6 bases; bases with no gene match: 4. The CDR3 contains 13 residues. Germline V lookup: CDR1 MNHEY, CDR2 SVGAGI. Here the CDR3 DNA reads TGTGCCAGCAGGGCTACAGGGGGCACTGAAGCTTTCTTT. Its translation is CASRATGGTEAFF.